A single sample is the source of the 13 T cell receptor beta chains below, sequenced in a study of shared clonotypes between healthy human individuals (dated by TCRdb to the early 2020s). Receptors were amplified or captured by the immunoSEQ multiplex PCR assay. Imported from immuneACCESS, the table was reduced by TCRdb to in-frame sequences with V and J called. These copies leave out some clones; in studies compared against another copy, an unresolved V gene accounts for under half, and the cause of the remainder is not known. The sample includes over 95,000 clones, with about 63% observed a single time. Together, the top ten hold roughly 23% of the sample. The sample consisted of memory CD8+ T cells sorted from blood. Sample cell subset or site, as interpreted from the label and publication: CD45RO+ cells pooled with CCR7-negative TemRA cells. The receptors shown here come from a woman in her thirties in good health.

The chain's CDR3 is CASTPSVNSYNEQFF. The CDR3 DNA reads as TGTGCCAGCACCCCGTCGGTCAACTCCTACAATGAGCAGTTCTTC. The V call is TRBV6-6, the J call TRBJ2-1; D call uncertain. Deletions cut 7 bases from V and 0 bases from J, with 13 bases between. Per the germline V gene, CDR1 is MNHNY and CDR2 is SVGAGI (reference sequence). The CDR3 contains 15 residues.

The rearrangement uses TRBV5-1 and TRBJ1-1; the match to TRBD1 covers 10 bases. The V gene end was trimmed by 1 base and the J gene end by 0 bases; junction bases not matched to a gene: 3. Germline assignment: CDR1 SGHRS and CDR2 YFSETQ. There are 16 residues in the CDR3. The DNA for the CDR3 is TGCGCCAGCAGCTTGCTGGGACAGGGGATGAACACTGAAGCTTTCTTT. Protein product: CASSLLGQGMNTEAFF.

This clone was detected a few times. V usage is TRBV19 and J usage is TRBJ1-5; a weak D match, TRBD1 (5 bases). Between the trimmed V and J ends, which lost 2 bases and 4 bases, there was a span of 12 bases. Germline V lookup: CDR1 LNHDA, CDR2 SQIVND (reference sequence). This CDR3 is 15 amino acids long. Here the CDR3 DNA reads TGTGCCAGTAGTATATTCGGGCAGGGAAATCAGCCCCAGCATTTT. It is translated as CASSIFGQGNQPQHF.

In its sample, this clone was seen once. The chain is built from TRBV28 and TRBJ2-3; D perhaps matches TRBD1 (5 bases). V was clipped by 5 bases and J by 1 base, with 19 bases between them. The germline CDR1 and CDR2 sequences are MDHEN and SYDVKM. This CDR3 is 17 amino acids long. The CDR3 is CASSVSRALGGTDTQYF. CDR3 coding DNA: TGTGCCAGCAGTGTAAGCCGGGCCCTAGGGGGCACAGATACGCAGTATTTT.

About this clone: At one of its ends the junction is not consistent with the germline gene, which may arise from a read error. This chain connects TRBV10-3 to TRBJ2-2, with 7 bases fitting TRBD1. CDR1 and CDR2 from the germline V gene are ENHRY and SYGVKD. The CDR3 spans 16 residues. CDR3 in amino acids: CASSYLQGANTGELFF. The DNA of the CDR3 is TGTGCCAGCAGTTACTTGCAGGGGGCGAACACCGGGGAGCTGTTTTTT.

The chain is built from TRBV30 and TRBJ2-7; D gene ambiguous. From germline, CDR1 is GTSNPN and CDR2 SVGIG (reference sequence). With 0 bases removed from V and 0 bases from J, the gap between germline ends came to 9 bases. The CDR3 spans 14 residues. CDR3 coding DNA: TGTGCCTGGAGTGTAAGGTCTAACTCCTACGAGCAGTACTTC. Encoded protein: CAWSVRSNSYEQYF.

This chain uses TRBV7-9 with TRBJ1-2; TRBD1 is a possible D gene (5 bases). The germline CDR1 and CDR2 sequences are SEHNR and FQNEAQ (reference sequence). The V end lost 5 bases, the J end lost 4 bases, and 17 bases lay between the germline ends. The CDR3 has 15 residues. This CDR3 reads CASSATGGNSYGYTF. The CDR3 DNA follows: TGTGCCAGCAGCGCGACCGGGGGAAACTCCTATGGCTACACCTTC.

The chain carries TRBV28 and TRBJ2-1; D remains ambiguous. CDR1 is MDHEN, CDR2 SYDVKM, per germline. The CDR3 is 16 amino acids. Between the trimmed V and J ends, which lost 5 bases and 0 bases, there was a span of 14 bases. DNA of the CDR3: TGTGCCAGCAGTAGGAAGCGATTAGGCTCCTACAATGAGCAGTTCTTC. This codes for CASSRKRLGSYNEQFF.

The rearrangement links TRBV7-9 to TRBJ2-7; either TRBD1 or TRBD2 may fit D (5 bases each). V was pared by 4 bases and J by 2 bases, with 12 bases between. Germline V gene sequence: CDR1 SEHNR, CDR2 FQNEAQ (reference sequence). The length of the CDR3 is 14 residues. The CDR3 loop is CASSSGTVAYEQYF. CDR3 DNA: TGTGCCAGCAGCTCGGGGACGGTGGCCTACGAGCAGTACTTC.

The chain carries TRBV5-6 and TRBJ2-7, with 7 bases aligning to TRBD2. Per germline, CDR1 SGHDT and CDR2 YYEEEE. The CDR3 runs 18 residues. V shed 0 bases, J shed 3 bases, and the junction held 15 bases outside the gene matches. The CDR3 DNA is TGTGCCAGCAGCTTGGCTAAAGGACTAGTAGGGAGGAACTACGAGCAGTACTTC. It yields the protein CASSLAKGLVGRNYEQYF.

The V call is TRBV27, the J call TRBJ2-5; the D call may be TRBD1 or TRBD2 (5 bases each). TRBJ2-7 explains the end of the DNA better; the J call may be wrong. The CDR3 is 13 amino acids. The germline V gene encodes CDR1 MNHEY and CDR2 SMNVEV (reference sequence). CDR3 region: CASTPGTGGEQYF. The CDR3 DNA follows: TGTGCCAGCACCCCAGGGACCGGAGGCGAGCAGTACTTC.

The V and J genes are TRBV6-1 and TRBJ2-7; no reliable D call. V shed 6 bases and J shed 0 bases, with 12 bases lying between them. In germline, CDR1 is MNHNS, CDR2 SASEGT. This CDR3 comprises 14 residues. CDR3 region: CASSPLWSSYEQYF. DNA of the CDR3: TGTGCCAGCAGCCCTCTGTGGAGCTCCTACGAGCAGTACTTC.

The chain has TRBV27 and TRBJ1-2; D not certain. Between the trimmed V and J ends, which lost 8 bases and 8 bases, there was a span of 36 bases. Per the germline V gene, CDR1 is MNHEY and CDR2 is SMNVEV (reference sequence). The CDR3 totals 19 residues. CDR3 loop: CASRNNLRGRFRHESGYTF. CDR3 sequence (DNA): TGTGCCAGCCGAAATAACCTACGAGGGAGATTCCGACACGAATCGGGCTACACCTTC.